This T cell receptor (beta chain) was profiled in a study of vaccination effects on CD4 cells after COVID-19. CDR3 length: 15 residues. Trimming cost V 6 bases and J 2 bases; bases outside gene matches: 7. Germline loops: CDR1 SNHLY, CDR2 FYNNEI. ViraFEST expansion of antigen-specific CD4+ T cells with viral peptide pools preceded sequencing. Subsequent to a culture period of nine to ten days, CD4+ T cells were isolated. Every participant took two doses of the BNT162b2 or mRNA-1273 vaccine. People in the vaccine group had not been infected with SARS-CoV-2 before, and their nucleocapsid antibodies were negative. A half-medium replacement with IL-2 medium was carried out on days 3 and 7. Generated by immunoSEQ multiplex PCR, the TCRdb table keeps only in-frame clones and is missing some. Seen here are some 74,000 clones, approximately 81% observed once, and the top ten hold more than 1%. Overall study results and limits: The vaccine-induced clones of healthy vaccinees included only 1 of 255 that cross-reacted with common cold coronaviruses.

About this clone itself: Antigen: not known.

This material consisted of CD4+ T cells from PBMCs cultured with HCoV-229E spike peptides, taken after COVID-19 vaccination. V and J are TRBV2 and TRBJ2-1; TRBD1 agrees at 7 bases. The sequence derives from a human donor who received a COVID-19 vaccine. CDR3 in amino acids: CASRTRDSPYNEQFF. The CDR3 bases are TGTGCCAGCAGGACCCGGGACAGTCCCTACAATGAGCAGTTCTTC.